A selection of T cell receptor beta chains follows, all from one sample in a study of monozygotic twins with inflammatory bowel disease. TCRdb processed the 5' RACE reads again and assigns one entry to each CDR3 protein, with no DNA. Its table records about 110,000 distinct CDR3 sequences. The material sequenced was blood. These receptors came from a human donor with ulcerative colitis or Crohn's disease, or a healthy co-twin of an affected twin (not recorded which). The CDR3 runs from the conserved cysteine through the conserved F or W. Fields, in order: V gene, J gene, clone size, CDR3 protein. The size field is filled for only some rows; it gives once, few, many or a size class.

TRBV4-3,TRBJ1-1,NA,CASSQEYRVGDTEAFF
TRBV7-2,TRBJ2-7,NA,CASSFYQGLGEQYF
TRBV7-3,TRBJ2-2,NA,CASSDWTGGAFGGELFF
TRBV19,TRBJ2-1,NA,CASSGLAGHNEQFF
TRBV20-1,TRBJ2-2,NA,CSARDFRLADTGELFF
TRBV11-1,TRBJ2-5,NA,CASSLAPGQVPPSEETQYF
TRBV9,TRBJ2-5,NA,CASSVVGLGQETQYF
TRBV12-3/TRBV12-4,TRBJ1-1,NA,CASSPTGAIRTEAFF
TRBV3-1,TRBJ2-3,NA,CASSLRVTDTQYF
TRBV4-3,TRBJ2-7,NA,CASSQDGGGREASYEHF
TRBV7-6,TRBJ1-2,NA,CASSRTGWGYTF
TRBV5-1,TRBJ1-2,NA,CASSLVPNFQDDYTF
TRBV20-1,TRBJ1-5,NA,CSAFSDDGGRGNSNQPQHF
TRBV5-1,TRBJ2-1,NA,CASRKGGGEREQFF
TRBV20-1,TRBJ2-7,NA,CSAYPRTSGSYEQYF
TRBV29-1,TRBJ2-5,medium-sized,CSVRGVQETQYF
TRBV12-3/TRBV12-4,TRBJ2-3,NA,CASNNGVTDTQYF
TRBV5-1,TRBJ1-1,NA,CASGTGNTEAFF
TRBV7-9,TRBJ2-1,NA,CASSLSLAGTNNEQFF
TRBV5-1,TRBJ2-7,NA,CASSLELAGLSYEQYF
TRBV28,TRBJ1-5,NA,CAAKTHKTNQPQHF
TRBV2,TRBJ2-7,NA,CASQPRQGILGEQYF
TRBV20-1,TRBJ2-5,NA,CSARELAGYQETQYF
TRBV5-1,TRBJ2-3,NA,CASSLVLAGTDTQYF
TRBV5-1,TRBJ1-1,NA,CASSPTRQGATEAFF
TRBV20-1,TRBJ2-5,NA,CSGLRQETQYF
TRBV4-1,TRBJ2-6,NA,CATSRDNSGANVLTF
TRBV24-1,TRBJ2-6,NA,CATTLEFSGANVLTF
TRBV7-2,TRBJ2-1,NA,CASSLPTSGNNEQFF
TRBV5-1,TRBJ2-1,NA,CASSPIAGGPYRKQFF
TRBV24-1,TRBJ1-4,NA,CATSAPSGTGIEKLFF
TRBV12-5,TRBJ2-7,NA,CASGLVGQIQQYF
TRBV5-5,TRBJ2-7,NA,CASSLDVSGGGYEQYF
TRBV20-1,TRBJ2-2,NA,CSARVGAGTGELFF
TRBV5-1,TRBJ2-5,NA,CASSIPGQQETQYF
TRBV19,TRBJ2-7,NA,CASSIAGQGAYEQYF
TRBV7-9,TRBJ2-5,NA,CASSPGQGFQETQYF
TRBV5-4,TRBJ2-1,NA,CASSLGVGTYNEQFF
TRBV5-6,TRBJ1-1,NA,CASSLVGGEGTEAFF
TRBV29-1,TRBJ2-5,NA,CSVEEFRERYF
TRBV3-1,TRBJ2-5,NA,CASSQESGTSGSMEETQYF
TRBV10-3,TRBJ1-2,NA,CAISESPDLDYGYTF
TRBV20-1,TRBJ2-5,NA,CSARDLRETQYF
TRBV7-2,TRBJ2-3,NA,CASSLKITQYF
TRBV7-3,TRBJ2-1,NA,CASSREGQGYNEQFF
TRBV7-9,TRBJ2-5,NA,CASSLRRTQETQYF
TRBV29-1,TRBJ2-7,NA,CSVGTTYEQYF
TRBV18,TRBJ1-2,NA,CASSPIPGQGALYGYTF
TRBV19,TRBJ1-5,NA,CASRGGGRSNQPQHF
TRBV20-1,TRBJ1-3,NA,CSGWDRGRNTIYF
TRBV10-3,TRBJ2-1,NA,CAISVATGGGNEQFF
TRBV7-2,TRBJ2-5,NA,CASSLGSGQETQYF
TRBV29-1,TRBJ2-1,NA,CSVSLGTGAYNEQFF
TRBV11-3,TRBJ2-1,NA,CASSSLGTSGRTNEQFF
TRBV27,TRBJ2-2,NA,CASSPESSGTGELSTGELFF